These 18 T cell receptor beta chains came from one sample sequenced in a study of OX40 agonist ivuxolimab in advanced cancers. Here immunoSEQ multiplex PCR was the method, and the copy in TCRdb shows in-frame clones only, minus some. Among approximately 91,000 clones listed, around 87% were seen once. Here the sequenced sample was CD4+ or CD8+ T cells sorted from blood, taken in a trial of the OX40 agonist ivuxolimab. The receptors shown here come from an adult with an advanced solid tumor such as melanoma, head and neck, liver or kidney cancer.

This sequence joins TRBV28 and TRBJ2-3; D possibly corresponds to TRBD2 (5 bases). CDR3 length: 16 amino acids. V lost 3 bases and J 1 base, leaving 14 bases between the germline ends. Germline V lookup: CDR1 MDHEN, CDR2 SYDVKM. The CDR3, as DNA: TGTGCCAGCAGTTTTAGCACTGGGAGTGGCACAGATACGCAGTATTTT. Its protein is CASSFSTGSGTDTQYF.

J is TRBJ2-7 and V is TRBV9; 8 bases fit TRBD1. The length of the CDR3 is 15 residues. Germline CDR1 and CDR2: SGDLS and YYNGEE. V shed 4 bases, J shed 3 bases, and the junction held 9 bases outside the gene matches. CDR3 residues: CASSPDRGSRYEQYF. The DNA of the CDR3 is TGTGCCAGCAGCCCAGACAGGGGCAGTCGCTACGAGCAGTACTTC.

The chain joins TRBV11-2 to TRBJ2-5; the D is unclear. The J call is in doubt because the DNA end fits TRBJ2-7 better. CDR1 SGHAT and CDR2 FQNNGV come from the germline V gene. The CDR3 is 13 residues long. The CDR3 loop is CATSDGQFYEQYF. CDR3 DNA sequence: TGTGCCACGTCCGACGGGCAGTTCTACGAGCAGTACTTC.

This clone was seen just once. Because the CDR3 is missing its conserved closing phenylalanine or tryptophan, this is likely a read error. Because the CDR3's place on the DNA is in doubt, the DNA is left out and the CDR3 is given as listed by TCRdb. V and J are TRBV7-2 and TRBJ2-4; the DNA was not compared with TRBD2, the D call given in the table. The germline V gene encodes CDR1 SGHTA and CDR2 FQGNSA. The CDR3 comprises 13 residues, both ends counted. The CDR3: CASSLGSGAALSL.

This clone was counted a few times. Distinct nucleotide sequences in the sample also encode this CDR3. The V call is TRBV18, the J call TRBJ1-4; no clear D gene. V lost 3 bases to trimming and J lost 0 bases, with 8 bases between them. The CDR3 has 15 residues. Germline V gene lookup returns CDR1 KGHSH and CDR2 LQKENI. CDR3 nucleotides: TGTGCCAGCTCACCCGACGGTACAACTAATGAAAAACTGTTTTTT. It codes for CASSPDGTTNEKLFF.

The chain has TRBV7-3 and TRBJ2-7, with D possibly TRBD1 on 6 matching bases. CDR3 size: 13 residues. V was trimmed by 5 bases and J by 6 bases, leaving 14 bases between them. The germline V gene has CDR1 SGHTA and CDR2 FQGTGA. The CDR3 sequence: CASSINRVGEQYF. The CDR3 coding sequence is TGTGCCAGCAGCATTAACAGGGTTGGCGAGCAGTACTTC.

The chain recombines TRBV28 with TRBJ2-3; tentative D call: TRBD1 (6 bases). CDR3 length: 14 residues. CDR1 is MDHEN, CDR2 SYDVKM, per germline. V was pared by 4 bases and J by 4 bases, with 12 bases between. The CDR3 bases are TGTGCCAGCAGTTCGATACAGGGACCAGATACGCAGTATTTT. It yields the protein CASSSIQGPDTQYF.

V gene TRBV7-8 combines with J gene TRBJ2-2; D is possibly TRBD1 (6 bases). The CDR3 contains 14 residues. The V end was cut by 8 bases, the J end by 0 bases, with 10 bases between. The germline V gene has CDR1 SGHVS and CDR2 FQNEAQ. The CDR3, as DNA: TGTGCCAGCGGTGGGACAACGAACACCGGGGAGCTGTTTTTT. Translating gives CASGGTTNTGELFF.

CDR3 DNA sequence: TGTGCCAGCAGTGCTAGCGGGAGAAGCTACGAGCAGTACGTC. Translation: CASSASGRSYEQYV. The chain recombines TRBV27 with TRBJ2-7, with 10 bases that match TRBD2. J lost 3 bases, V lost 5 bases, and 4 bases had no gene match. The V gene's germline CDR1 is MNHEY and CDR2 SMNVEV (reference sequence). The CDR3 is 14 amino acids.

The chain has TRBV11-2 and TRBJ2-1, with D possibly being TRBD2 (6 bases). Trimming removed 2 bases from V and 5 bases from J, with 10 bases in between. The CDR3 contains 14 residues. Germline CDR1 is SGHAT and CDR2 is FQNNGV. The CDR3 sequence is CASSLQRAHNEQFF. The DNA of the CDR3 is TGTGCCAGCAGCTTACAGCGGGCTCACAATGAGCAGTTCTTC.

The chain carries TRBV14 and TRBJ1-1; D gene unclear. The CDR3 contains 14 residues. The V gene lost 4 bases and the J gene lost 4 bases, with 13 bases spanning the gap. The germline V gene has CDR1 SGHDN and CDR2 FVKESK. In DNA, the CDR3 is TGTGCCAGCAGCCTTCGGGAGGGAACCACTGAAGCTTTCTTT. The encoded protein is CASSLREGTTEAFF.

The rearrangement joins TRBV21-1 to TRBJ2-3; TRBD2, the table's D call, lacks a check against the DNA. TRBV21-1 is listed as a pseudogene. This CDR3 region has 14 residues. CDR3 DNA sequence: TGTGCCAACAAGAACGGCGGGGAGGGAGATACGCAGTATTTT. Translated, it gives CANKNGGEGDTQYF.

This chain uses TRBV28 with TRBJ1-3; D gene unclear. This CDR3 has 16 amino acids. V lost 0 bases, J lost 2 bases, and 11 bases lay in between. CDR1 MDHEN and CDR2 SYDVKM come from the germline V gene. In DNA, the CDR3 is TGTGCCAGCAGTTTATGGGAGGGTCCAACTGGAAACACCATATATTTT. Encoded protein: CASSLWEGPTGNTIYF.

V is TRBV11-2 and J is TRBJ1-1; the D gene is possibly TRBD1 (5 bases). V lost 3 bases to trimming and J lost 1 base, with 9 bases between them. Germline V gene sequence: CDR1 SGHAT, CDR2 FQNNGV. This CDR3 comprises 14 residues. CDR3 sequence: CASSLLGGNTEAFF. The CDR3 DNA reads TGTGCCAGCAGCTTGCTCGGGGGGAACACTGAAGCTTTCTTT.

The chain carries TRBV27 and TRBJ2-1; 9 nucleotides line up with TRBD2. V lost 0 bases and J lost 9; bases outside the gene matches: 12. The CDR3 runs 17 residues. CDR1 is MNHEY, CDR2 SMNVEV, per germline (reference sequence). This CDR3 is CASSLSLGGRAGGEQFF. CDR3 nucleotide sequence: TGTGCCAGCAGTTTATCCCTGGGCGGGAGGGCCGGTGGTGAGCAGTTCTTC.

Only a few counts were recorded for this clone. This chain joins TRBV7-2 and TRBJ2-2, with TRBD2 matching over 8 bases. The germline gives CDR1 SGHTA, CDR2 FQGNSA. With V trimmed by 6 bases and J by 0 bases, 6 bases remained unmatched. The CDR3 runs 16 residues. CDR3 sequence (DNA): TGTGCCAGCAGGCGTACTAGCGGTCCGAACACCGGGGAGCTGTTTTTT. Its protein product is CASRRTSGPNTGELFF.

The genes are TRBV19 and TRBJ1-5, with TRBD1 as a possible D gene (5 bases). The CDR3 totals 13 residues. The V gene's germline CDR1 is LNHDA and CDR2 SQIVND (reference sequence). The V gene lost 9 bases and the J gene lost 6 bases, with 15 bases spanning the gap. The CDR3 DNA is TGTGCCAGCGCCAGAGGGGTAGGTCAGCCCCAGCATTTT. It yields the protein CASARGVGQPQHF.

This clone was recorded once. The V call is TRBV11-3, the J call TRBJ1-1; possibly TRBD1 for D (6 bases). V lost 7 bases and J lost 5, with 26 bases in between. CDR1 SGHNT and CDR2 YENEEA come from the germline V gene. The CDR3 spans 17 residues. This chain's CDR3 is CASNQKGGGLGYTEAFF. In nucleotides, the CDR3 is TGTGCCAGCAACCAGAAGGGAGGGGGGCTTGGATATACTGAAGCTTTCTTT. Complete variable domain (other parts from reference TRBV11-3 and TRBJ1-1): EAGVVQSPRYKIIEKKQPVAFWCNPISGHNTLYWYLQNLGQGPELLIRYENEEAVDDSQLPKDRFSAERLKGVDSTLKIQPAELGDSAVYLCASNQKGGGLGYTEAFFGQGTRLTVV.